This passage covers 5 T cell receptor beta chains from one sample sequenced in a study of cytomegalovirus exposure and HLA in healthy donors. Vbeta (60) and Jbeta (13) primers were used in the PCR. This table comes from immunoSEQ multiplex PCR, and its TCRdb copy is limited to in-frame clones, with some not included. This table has 90,000 to 100,000 clones, approximately 77% appearing once. Sample: PBMCs. The receptors come from a female donor in good health and CMV-seronegative.

The rearrangement links TRBV12-2 to TRBJ2-4; the D segment call TRBD1 is taken from the table without a DNA check. TRBV12-2 constitutes a pseudogene. This CDR3 contains 15 residues. The CDR3: CASRSGVLAKNIQYF. The CDR3 DNA reads TGTGCAAGTCGCTCAGGCGTCCTAGCCAAAAACATTCAGTACTTC.

V is TRBV10-1 and J is TRBJ2-7, with TRBD2 matching over 14 bases. The germline CDR1 and CDR2 sequences are WNHNN and SYGVQD (reference sequence). V shed 6 bases, J shed 12 bases, and the junction held 10 bases outside the gene matches. This CDR3 is built from 14 residues. For the CDR3, the DNA is TGCGCCAGCAGACCCGGACTAGCGGGGGGCCGTATGTACTTC. Encoded protein: CASRPGLAGGRMYF.

This chain links TRBV27 with TRBJ2-7, with TRBD2 as a possible D gene (5 bases). Germline V CDR1 and CDR2: MNHEY, SMNVEV (reference sequence). Trimming removed 4 bases at V and 2 bases at J, with 15 bases between. The CDR3 spans 15 residues. CDR3 DNA: TGTGCCAGCAGTTCACCGGGCCGAGGGACCTACGAGCAGTACTTC. Its protein is CASSSPGRGTYEQYF.

This sequence joins TRBV9 and TRBJ2-3, with a weak D call TRBD1 (6 bases). This CDR3 spans 15 amino acids. From germline, CDR1 is SGDLS and CDR2 YYNGEE. Trimming shortened V by 7 bases and J by 0 bases, and 15 bases separated the two germline ends. The CDR3 region has the DNA TGTGCCAGCTCTAAGGACAGCCTAAGCACAGATACGCAGTATTTT. It translates to CASSKDSLSTDTQYF.

This sequence joins TRBV28 and TRBJ2-7; possible D gene TRBD2, 6 bases. The CDR3 is 15 amino acids. Germline lookup yields CDR1 MDHEN and CDR2 SYDVKM. V was shortened by 3 bases and J by 1 base, with 13 bases between the two germline ends. The CDR3 here is CASSLRGVSSYEQYF. CDR3 in DNA: TGTGCCAGCAGTTTGCGGGGAGTTTCATCCTACGAGCAGTACTTC.